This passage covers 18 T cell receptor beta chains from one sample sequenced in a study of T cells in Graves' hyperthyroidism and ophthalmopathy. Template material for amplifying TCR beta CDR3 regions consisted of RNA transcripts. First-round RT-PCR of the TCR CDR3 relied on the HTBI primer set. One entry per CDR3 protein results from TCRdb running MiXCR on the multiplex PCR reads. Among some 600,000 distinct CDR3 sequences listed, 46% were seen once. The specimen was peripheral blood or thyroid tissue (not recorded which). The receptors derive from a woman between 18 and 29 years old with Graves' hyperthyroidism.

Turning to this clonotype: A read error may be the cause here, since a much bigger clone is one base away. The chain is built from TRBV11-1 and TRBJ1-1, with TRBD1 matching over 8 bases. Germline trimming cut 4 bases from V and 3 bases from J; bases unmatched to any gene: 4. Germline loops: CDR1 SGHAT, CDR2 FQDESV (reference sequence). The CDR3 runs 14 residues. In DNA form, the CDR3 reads TGTGCCAGCAGCTCGCAGGGGGCGGACACTGAAGCTTTCTTT. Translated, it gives CASSSQGADTEAFF. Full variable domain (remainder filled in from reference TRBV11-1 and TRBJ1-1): EAEVAQSPRYKITEKSQAVAFWCDPISGHATLYWYRQILGQGPELLVQFQDESVVDDSQLPKDRFSAERLKGVDSTLKIQPAELGDSAMYLCASSSQGADTEAFFGQGTRLTVV.

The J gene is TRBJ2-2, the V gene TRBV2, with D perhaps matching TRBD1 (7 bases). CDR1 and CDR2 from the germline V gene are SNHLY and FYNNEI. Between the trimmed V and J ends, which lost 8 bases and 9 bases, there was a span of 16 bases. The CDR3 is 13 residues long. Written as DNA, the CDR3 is TGTGCCAGCCGGGGGCGACAGGGCCGGGAGCTGTTTTTT. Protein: CASRGRQGRELFF.

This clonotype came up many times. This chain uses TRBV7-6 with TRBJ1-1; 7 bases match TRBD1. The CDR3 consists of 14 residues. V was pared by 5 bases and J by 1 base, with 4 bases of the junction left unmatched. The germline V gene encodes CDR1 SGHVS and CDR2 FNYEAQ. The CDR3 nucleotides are TGTGCCAGCAGCCGCGACAGGGAGAACACTGAAGCTTTCTTT. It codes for CASSRDRENTEAFF.

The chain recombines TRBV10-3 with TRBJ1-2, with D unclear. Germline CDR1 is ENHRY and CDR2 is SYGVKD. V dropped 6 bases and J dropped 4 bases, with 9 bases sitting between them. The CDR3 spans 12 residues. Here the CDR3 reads CAISQASYGYTF. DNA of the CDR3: TGTGCCATCAGCCAAGCTAGCTATGGCTACACCTTC.

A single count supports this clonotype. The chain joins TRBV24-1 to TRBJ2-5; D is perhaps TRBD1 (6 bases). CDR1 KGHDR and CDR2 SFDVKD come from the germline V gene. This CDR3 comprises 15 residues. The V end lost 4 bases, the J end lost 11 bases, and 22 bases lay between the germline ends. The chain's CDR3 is CATSDDTGRTDTQYF. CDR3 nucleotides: TGTGCCACCAGTGACGATACAGGGCGAACAGATACGCAGTACTTC.

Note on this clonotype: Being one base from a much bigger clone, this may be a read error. As DNA, the CDR3 is TGTGCCAGCAGTGATGCAGGGAAGAACGAGCAGTACTTC. Its translation: CASSDAGKNEQYF. This chain links TRBV6-5 with TRBJ2-7; possibly TRBD1 for D (5 bases). Germline V lookup: CDR1 MNHEY, CDR2 SVGAGI. The CDR3 loop spans 13 amino acids. V was clipped by 5 bases and J by 5 bases, with 13 bases between them.

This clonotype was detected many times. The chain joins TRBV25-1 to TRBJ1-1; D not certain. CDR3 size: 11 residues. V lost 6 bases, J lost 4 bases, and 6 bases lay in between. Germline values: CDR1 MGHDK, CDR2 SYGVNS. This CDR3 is CASREATEAFF. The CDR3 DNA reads TGTGCCAGCAGGGAGGCCACTGAAGCTTTCTTT.

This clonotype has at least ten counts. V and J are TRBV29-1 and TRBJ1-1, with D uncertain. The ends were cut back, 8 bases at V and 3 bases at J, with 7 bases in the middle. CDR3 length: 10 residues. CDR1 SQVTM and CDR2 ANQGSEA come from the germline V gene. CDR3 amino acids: CSSLDTEAFF. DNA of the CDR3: TGCAGCTCCTTGGACACTGAAGCTTTCTTT.

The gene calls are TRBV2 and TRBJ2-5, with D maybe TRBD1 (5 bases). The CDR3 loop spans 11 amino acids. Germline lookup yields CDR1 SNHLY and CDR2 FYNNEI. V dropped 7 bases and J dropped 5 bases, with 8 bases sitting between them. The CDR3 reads CASIKGETQYF. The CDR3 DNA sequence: TGTGCCAGCATAAAGGGGGAGACCCAGTACTTC.

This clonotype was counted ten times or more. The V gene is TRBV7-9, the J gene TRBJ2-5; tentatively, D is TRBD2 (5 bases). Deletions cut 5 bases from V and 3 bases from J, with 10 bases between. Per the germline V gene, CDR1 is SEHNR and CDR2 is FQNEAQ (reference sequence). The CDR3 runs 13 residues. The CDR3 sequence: CASSVPGEETQYF. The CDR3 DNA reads TGTGCCAGCAGCGTGCCCGGGGAAGAGACCCAGTACTTC.

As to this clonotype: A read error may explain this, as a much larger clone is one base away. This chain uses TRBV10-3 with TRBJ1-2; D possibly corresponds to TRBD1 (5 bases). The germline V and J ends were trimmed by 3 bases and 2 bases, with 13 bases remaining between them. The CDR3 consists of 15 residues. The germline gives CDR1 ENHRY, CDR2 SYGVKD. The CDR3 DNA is TGTGCCATCAGTGATTCGTCGACAGTAAACTATGGCTACACCTTC. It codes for CAISDSSTVNYGYTF.

CDR3 amino acids: CSVGWPKENGYTIYF. The CDR3 DNA reads TGCAGCGTGGGGTGGCCGAAAGAGAATGGCTACACCATATATTTT. This rearrangement joins TRBV29-1 to TRBJ1-3; D not certain. The CDR3 consists of 15 residues. In germline, CDR1 is SQVTM, CDR2 ANQGSEA. Between the trimmed V and J ends, which lost 6 bases and 8 bases, there was a span of 23 bases.

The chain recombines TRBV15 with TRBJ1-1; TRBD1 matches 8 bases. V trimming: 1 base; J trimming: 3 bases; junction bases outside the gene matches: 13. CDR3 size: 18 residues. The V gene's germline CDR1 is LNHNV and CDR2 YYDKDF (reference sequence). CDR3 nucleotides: TGTGCCACCAGCAGAGTTGCAGGGGGCAACTATGGCTACACTGAAGCTTTCTTT. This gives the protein CATSRVAGGNYGYTEAFF.

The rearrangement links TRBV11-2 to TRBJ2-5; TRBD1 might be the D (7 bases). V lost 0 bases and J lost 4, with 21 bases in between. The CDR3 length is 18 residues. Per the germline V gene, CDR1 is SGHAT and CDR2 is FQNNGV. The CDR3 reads CASSLETSPRQGGETQYF. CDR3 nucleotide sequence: TGTGCCAGCAGCTTAGAAACTAGCCCCCGACAGGGAGGAGAGACCCAGTACTTC.

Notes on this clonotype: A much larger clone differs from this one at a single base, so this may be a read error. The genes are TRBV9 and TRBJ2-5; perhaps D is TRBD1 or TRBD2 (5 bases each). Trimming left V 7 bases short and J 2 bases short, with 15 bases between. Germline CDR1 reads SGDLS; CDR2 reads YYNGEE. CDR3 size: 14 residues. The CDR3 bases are TGTGCCAGCGGTCGGAAAGAGGGGCAAGAGACCCAGTACTTC. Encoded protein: CASGRKEGQETQYF.

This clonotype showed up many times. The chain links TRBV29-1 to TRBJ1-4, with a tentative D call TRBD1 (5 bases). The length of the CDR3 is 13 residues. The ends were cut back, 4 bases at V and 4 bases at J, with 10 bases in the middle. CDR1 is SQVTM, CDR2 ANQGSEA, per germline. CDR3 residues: CSVVKGVNEKLFF. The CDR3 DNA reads TGCAGCGTTGTGAAAGGGGTTAATGAAAAACTGTTTTTT.

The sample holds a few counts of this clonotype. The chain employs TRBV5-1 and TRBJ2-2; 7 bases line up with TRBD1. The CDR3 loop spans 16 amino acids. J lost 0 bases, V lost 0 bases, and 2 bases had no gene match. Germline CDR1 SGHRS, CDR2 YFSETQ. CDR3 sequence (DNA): TGCGCCAGCAGCTTGGCCGGGACAGCGAACACCGGGGAGCTGTTTTTT. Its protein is CASSLAGTANTGELFF.

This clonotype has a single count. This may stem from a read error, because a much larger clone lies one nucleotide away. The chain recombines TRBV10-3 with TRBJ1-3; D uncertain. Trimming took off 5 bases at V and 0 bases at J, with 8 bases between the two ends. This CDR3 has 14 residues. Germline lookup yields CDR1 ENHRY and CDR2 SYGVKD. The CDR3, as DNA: TGTGCCATCAGTAACACTAGCTCTGGAAACACCATATATTTT. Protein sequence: CAISNTSSGNTIYF.